A selection of T cell receptor beta chains follows, all from one sample in a study of graft-versus-host responses after intestinal transplantation. No antigen is known for these receptors. Here immunoSEQ multiplex PCR was the method, and the copy in TCRdb shows in-frame clones only, minus some. The sample lists about 110,000 clones, just under 95% seen once, with about 0.54% in the top ten. The starting material was unstimulated CD8+ T cells sorted from spleen or lymph node cells, obtained before intestinal transplant. These TCRs come from a human donor who received an intestinal transplant. Both conserved end residues are part of each CDR3. The order of the fields is clone size, V gene, J gene, D gene, CDR3 DNA, CDR3 protein. A D gene is named only where the DNA matches it firmly. The listing skips clone size in some rows; elsewhere it reads once, few, many or a size class.

once	TRBV6-5	TRBJ2-1	NA	TGTGCCAGCAGCCCTATACTAGGGAACTACAATGAGCAGTTCTTC	CASSPILGNYNEQFF
NA	TRBV6-5	TRBJ1-4	NA	TGTGCCAGCAGCGCCGGGGAGTCACTGTTTTTT	CASSAGESLFF
NA	TRBV6-5	TRBJ2-1	NA	TGTGCCAGCAGTTGGGATGGCCAGAACTACAATGAGCAGTTCTTC	CASSWDGQNYNEQFF
NA	TRBV11-2	TRBJ2-5	NA	TGTGCCAGCAGCTTAGGGCGATTGGCCCAAGAGACCCAGTACTTC	CASSLGRLAQETQYF
NA	TRBV27	TRBJ2-7	NA	TGTGCCAGCAGTTTAGGGACGGCATACGAGCAGTACTTC	CASSLGTAYEQYF
NA	TRBV7-9	TRBJ2-3	TRBD2	TGTGCCAGCAGCTTGGGACTAGCGGCCACAGATACGCAGTATTTT	CASSLGLAATDTQYF
NA	TRBV18	TRBJ2-2	NA	TGTGCCAGCTCACCACAGGGGCCTCGGGGGACCGGGGAGCTGTTTTTT	CASSPQGPRGTGELFF
NA	TRBV30	TRBJ1-4	NA	TGTGCCTGGAGTGTACTTCGGGAGGAAAAACTGTTTTTT	CAWSVLREEKLFF
NA	TRBV2	TRBJ2-7	NA	TGTGCCAGCAGGAAAGGCCCCGAGCAGTACTTC	CASRKGPEQYF
NA	TRBV9	TRBJ2-7	NA	TGTGCCAGCAGCGTAATGGACAGCTACGAGCAGTACTTC	CASSVMDSYEQYF
NA	TRBV7-9	TRBJ2-1	NA	TGTGCCAGCAGGTTGGGTGGATTGGGCAATGAGCAGTTCTTC	CASRLGGLGNEQFF
NA	TRBV15	TRBJ2-1	NA	TGTGCCACCAGCAGAGACGGGATGGGAGTTCGATCCTACAATGAGCAGTTCTTC	CATSRDGMGVRSYNEQFF
NA	TRBV2	TRBJ2-1	TRBD2	TGTGCCAGCAGAGATAGCGGGAGAGCTAATGAGCAGTTCTTC	CASRDSGRANEQFF
few	TRBV4-1	TRBJ2-7	NA	TGCGCCAGCAGCCACGGATCAAGCTCCTACGAGCAGTACTTC	CASSHGSSSYEQYF
NA	TRBV25-1	TRBJ2-5	NA	TGTGCCAGCAGTGAATATCAGACAGGTCGGCAAGAGACCCAGTACTTC	CASSEYQTGRQETQYF
NA	TRBV27	TRBJ2-2	NA	TGTGCCAGCAGCCAGACGGGACGGCACACCGGGGAGCTGTTTTTT	CASSQTGRHTGELFF
NA	TRBV5-6	TRBJ2-7	NA	TGTGCCAGCAGCCTGACGGCCTGGGGGGCCTACGAGCAGTACTTC	CASSLTAWGAYEQYF
NA	TRBV29-1	TRBJ2-3	TRBD2	TGCAGCGTTGGGCACGCTAGCGGGAGCGAGACGCAGTATTTT	CSVGHASGSETQYF
NA	TRBV9	TRBJ2-7	TRBD1	TGTGCCAGCAGCGGGCACCGGGACAGGGGAGATTACGAGCAGTACTTC	CASSGHRDRGDYEQYF
NA	TRBV7-6	TRBJ2-7	NA	TGTGCCAGCAGCCCGGGGCCCACCTACGAGCAGTACTTC	CASSPGPTYEQYF
NA	TRBV5-4	TRBJ2-1	NA	TGTGCCAGCAGCCGAACATCGGGACACCCAGAGCAGTTCTTC	CASSRTSGHPEQFF
NA	TRBV7-8	TRBJ2-1	NA	TGTGCCAGCAGCCCTGGTGGCTCCTACAATGAGCAGTTCTTC	CASSPGGSYNEQFF
NA	TRBV7-9	TRBJ2-7	NA	TGTGCCAGCAGTCAATCCCAGGACTACGAGCAGTACTTC	CASSQSQDYEQYF
NA	TRBV18	TRBJ1-1	NA	TGTGCCAGCTCACCACGGTTACGGAACACTGAAGCTTTCTTT	CASSPRLRNTEAFF